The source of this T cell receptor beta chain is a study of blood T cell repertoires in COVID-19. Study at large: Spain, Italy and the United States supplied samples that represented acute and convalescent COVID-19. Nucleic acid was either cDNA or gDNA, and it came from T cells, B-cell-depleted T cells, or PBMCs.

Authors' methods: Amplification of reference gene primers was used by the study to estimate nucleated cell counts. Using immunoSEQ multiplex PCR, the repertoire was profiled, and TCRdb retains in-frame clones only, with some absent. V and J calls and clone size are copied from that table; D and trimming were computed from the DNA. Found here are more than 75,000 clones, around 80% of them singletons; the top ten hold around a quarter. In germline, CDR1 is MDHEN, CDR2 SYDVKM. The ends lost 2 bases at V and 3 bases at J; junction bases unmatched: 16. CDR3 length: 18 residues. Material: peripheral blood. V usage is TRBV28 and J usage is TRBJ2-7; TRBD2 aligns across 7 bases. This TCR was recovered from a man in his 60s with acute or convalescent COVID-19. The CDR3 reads CASSLGRTGAGPGYEQYF. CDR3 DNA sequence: TGTGCCAGCAGTTTAGGTAGAACCGGAGCGGGGCCGGGCTACGAGCAGTACTTC.